This TCR beta chain stems from a study of identical twins. In its sample, this clonotype was seen a few times. No antigen is known for it. The CDR3 has 15 residues. V shed 3 bases and J shed 2 bases, with 15 bases lying between them. The germline gives CDR1 DFQATT, CDR2 SNEGSKA (reference sequence). Each CDR3 protein is one row after TCRdb ran MiXCR on the 5' RACE reads. Of about 200,000 distinct CDR3 sequences listed, over 8% are singletons. The study's findings and limits: Fewer insertions marked abundant cord blood beta clonotypes; young adult naive trended weakly, memory not at all. Out-of-frame sharing of TCR alpha in monozygotic twins was underestimated by models. Conclusions leaned on cross-sectional statistical analysis and did not track the same donors over time. Invariant cells of the MAIT and iNKT types might have partly distorted the zero-insertion analyses.

The sequenced sample consisted of memory (CD45RO+) T cells sorted from blood. This sequence was found in a woman between 18 and 29 years old in good health. V gene TRBV20-1 combines with J gene TRBJ2-3; D unclear. The CDR3 region has the DNA TGCAGTGCTAGTGGGGTCGCCTCGGACACAGATACGCAGTATTTT. It codes for CSASGVASDTDTQYF.